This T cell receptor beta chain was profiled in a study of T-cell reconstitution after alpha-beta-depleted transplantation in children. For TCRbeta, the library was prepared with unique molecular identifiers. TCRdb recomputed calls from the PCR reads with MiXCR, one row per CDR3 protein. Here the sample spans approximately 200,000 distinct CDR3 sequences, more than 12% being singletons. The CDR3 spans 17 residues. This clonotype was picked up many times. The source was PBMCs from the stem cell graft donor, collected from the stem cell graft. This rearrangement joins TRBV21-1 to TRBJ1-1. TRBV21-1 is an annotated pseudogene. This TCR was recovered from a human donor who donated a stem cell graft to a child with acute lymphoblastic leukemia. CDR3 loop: CASSHTGGGVYPTEAFF. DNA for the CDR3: TGTGCCAGCAGCCATACAGGCGGAGGGGTTTATCCCACTGAAGCTTTCTTT.